What follows is one T cell receptor (beta chain) and its context. Its matching antigen is unknown. The data are from a study of beta chain features in type 1 diabetes. Study-wide findings and caveats: Researchers report that Type 1 diabetes patients had moderately but significantly shorter TCRB CDR3s across all four CD4+ subsets.

It was one heparinised blood draw, averaging around 120 mL, that each donor gave. Sorted populations were all over 95% pure. The V and J ends lost 4 bases and 6 bases respectively, with 10 bases between them. This CDR3 comprises 13 residues. Germline CDR1 and CDR2: SGDLS and YYNGEE. The authors reverse transcribed all of the isolated RNA, so sequencing captured expressed TCRB transcripts. About 3.57 million reads, on average, came from each naive, central memory and regulatory T cell sample. Repertoires were generated with immunoSEQ multiplex PCR, while TCRdb's copy carries only in-frame clones and drops some. The sample carries 150,000 to 200,000 clones, roughly 63% recorded once.

The sample taken for sequencing was naive CD4+ T cells from blood. V is TRBV9 and J is TRBJ2-2, with D hard to call. This TCR came from a man under 40 with type 1 diabetes. The CDR3, as DNA: TGTGCCAGCAGCTTTACGACTGCCGGGGAGCTGTTTTTT. It is translated as CASSFTTAGELFF.